This entry lists 29 T cell receptor beta chains sequenced from one sample in a study of blood T cell repertoires in COVID-19. Sequencing used immunoSEQ multiplex PCR; TCRdb keeps in-frame clones, though not all of them. The sample includes some 150,000 clones, approximately 80% of them seen just once. The sequenced sample was peripheral blood. Receptors originate from an older woman with COVID-19, enrolled during active disease.

The rearrangement links TRBV4-2 to TRBJ1-2; 7 bases align to TRBD1. CDR3 length: 16 amino acids. The ends lost 4 bases at V and 1 base at J; junction bases unmatched: 9. The germline V gene has CDR1 LGHNA and CDR2 YNFKEQ. CDR3 DNA: TGTGCCAGCAGCCTGACCTCGGGACAGAATAACTATGGCTACACCTTC. Encoded protein: CASSLTSGQNNYGYTF.

The CDR3 loop reads CATPGTVSYEQYV. CDR3 DNA: TGTGCCACCCCCGGGACAGTGTCCTACGAGCAGTACGTC. The rearrangement uses TRBV14 and TRBJ2-7; 7 bases agree with TRBD1. The ends lost 10 bases at V and 1 base at J; junction bases unmatched: 7. The CDR3 runs to 13 residues. CDR1 SGHDN and CDR2 FVKESK come from the germline V gene.

The chain joins TRBV12-5 to TRBJ2-1; D call uncertain. Germline V lookup: CDR1 LGHNT, CDR2 FRNRAP. The length of the CDR3 is 15 residues. V gave up 1 base and J gave up 0 bases, with 7 bases separating them. CDR3 in DNA: TGTGCTAGTGGTTTGGGAATTAGCTCCTACAATGAGCAGTTCTTC. Residues: CASGLGISSYNEQFF.

This clone was seen a single time. The chain couples TRBV3-1 (or the pseudogene TRBV3-2) to TRBJ2-5; D is undetermined. Trimming shortened V by 3 bases and J by 2 bases, and 4 bases separated the two germline ends. CDR1 is LGHDT and CDR2 is YNNKEL in the germline V gene (reference sequence). The CDR3 covers 12 residues. CDR3 region: CASSHQQETQYF. The CDR3 DNA is TGTGCCAGCAGCCACCAACAAGAGACCCAGTACTTC.

V gene TRBV5-1 combines with J gene TRBJ2-2; weak D call: TRBD1 (5 bases). Deletions cut 0 bases from V and 0 bases from J, with 6 bases between. CDR1 SGHRS and CDR2 YFSETQ come from the germline V gene. This CDR3 comprises 15 residues. The CDR3 DNA follows: TGCGCCAGCAGCTTGGCAGGGCCGAACACCGGGGAGCTGTTTTTT. It specifies CASSLAGPNTGELFF.

The chain links TRBV29-1 to TRBJ2-7, with a weak D call TRBD2 (5 bases). Per germline, CDR1 SQVTM and CDR2 ANQGSEA. The CDR3 is made up of 13 amino acids. V lost 4 bases and J 0 bases, leaving 10 bases between the germline ends. CDR3 DNA sequence: TGCAGCGTTGTTGAGGGAAGCTCCTACGAGCAGTACGTC. This translates into CSVVEGSSYEQYV.

This clone appeared once. CDR3 sequence (DNA): TGTGCCAGCAGCCCAAGGGGACTTCGAGGGAGGGCCCAGAATGAGCAGTTCTTC. Translation: CASSPRGLRGRAQNEQFF. The chain is built from TRBV14 and TRBJ2-1; 7 positions agree with TRBD2. CDR3 length equals 18 residues. Germline CDR1 reads SGHDN; CDR2 reads FVKESK. Trimming cost V 4 bases and J 7 bases; bases outside gene matches: 19.

V is TRBV6-2 or TRBV6-3 and J is TRBJ1-5; the match to TRBD1 covers 7 bases. CDR1 and CDR2 from the germline V gene are MNHEY and SVGEGT. The V gene end was trimmed by 5 bases and the J gene end by 4 bases; junction bases not matched to a gene: 8. The CDR3 extends over 15 amino acids. The CDR3 loop is CASSRDSALNQPQHF. The CDR3 DNA follows: TGTGCCAGCAGTCGGGACAGCGCTTTGAATCAGCCCCAGCATTTT.

The chain recombines TRBV4-1 with TRBJ1-1, with 8 bases aligning to TRBD1. Germline CDR1 is MGHRA and CDR2 is YSYEKL. V lost 1 base and J lost 1; bases outside the gene matches: 20. The length of the CDR3 is 21 residues. The CDR3 is CASSQVTRTGPHRPGNTEAFF. The DNA of the CDR3 is TGCGCCAGCAGCCAAGTTACAAGGACAGGGCCACACCGTCCAGGGAACACTGAAGCTTTCTTT.

The chain carries TRBV2 and TRBJ1-2; D gene uncertain. The germline V gene encodes CDR1 SNHLY and CDR2 FYNNEI. The CDR3 consists of 13 residues. With 4 bases removed from V and 2 bases from J, the gap between germline ends came to 8 bases. In nucleotides, the CDR3 is TGTGCCAGCAGTGCGCGGCTGAACTATGGCTACACCTTC. Protein product: CASSARLNYGYTF.

The rearrangement links TRBV19 to TRBJ2-1; TRBD2 is a possible D gene (5 bases). There are 13 residues in the CDR3. V lost 5 bases, J lost 9 bases, and 14 bases lay in between. Germline CDR1 is LNHDA and CDR2 is SQIVND (reference sequence). The CDR3 here is CASSSIGGGEQFF. CDR3 in DNA: TGTGCCAGTAGTTCCATAGGAGGCGGTGAGCAGTTCTTC. Drawing the rest from reference TRBV19 and TRBJ2-1, the complete variable domain is DGGITQSPKYLFRKEGQNVTLSCEQNLNHDAMYWYRQDPGQGLRLIYYSQIVNDFQKGDIAEGYSVSREKKESFPLTVTSAQKNPTAFYLCASSSIGGGEQFFGPGTRLTVL.

A single count supports this clone. The chain links TRBV6-6 to TRBJ1-2; TRBD1 agrees at 8 bases. From germline, CDR1 is MNHNY and CDR2 SVGAGI (reference sequence). The CDR3 covers 13 residues. Losses at the gene ends were 6 bases for V and 7 bases for J; bases not matched to a gene: 7. The CDR3 sequence is CASSPGGSGGYTF. DNA of the CDR3: TGTGCCAGCAGCCCAGGGGGCTCGGGTGGCTACACCTTC.

The sample holds a few counts of this clone. The V and J genes are TRBV5-4 and TRBJ1-6, with D perhaps matching TRBD1 (5 bases). The CDR3 is 17 residues long. V was clipped by 0 bases and J by 2 bases, with 12 bases between them. The V gene's germline CDR1 is SGHNT and CDR2 YYREEE (reference sequence). The CDR3 DNA reads TGTGCCAGCAGCTTGGAGCCAGGGCGTACCTATAATTCACCCCTCCACTTT. This gives the protein CASSLEPGRTYNSPLHF.

The chain couples TRBV2 to TRBJ2-7; 10 bases are a match to TRBD1. The CDR3 covers 15 residues. Germline assignment: CDR1 SNHLY and CDR2 FYNNEI. With 6 bases clipped from V and 3 bases from J, the junction kept 8 bases outside the gene matches. The DNA for the CDR3 is TGTGCCAGCAGCGTTTCGGGACAGGGGATCTACGAGCAGTACTTC. Its translation: CASSVSGQGIYEQYF.

Comments on this clone: This CDR3 is also generated by other DNA sequences in the sample. V usage is TRBV6-5 and J usage is TRBJ1-4; tentatively, D is TRBD1 (5 bases). V lost 5 bases and J lost 7, with 8 bases in between. From germline, CDR1 is MNHEY and CDR2 SVGAGI. CDR3 length equals 12 residues. The chain's CDR3 is CASSRGSEKLFF. CDR3 sequence (DNA): TGTGCCAGCAGTCGGGGGAGTGAAAAACTGTTTTTT.

The V and J genes are TRBV27 and TRBJ1-5; 10 nucleotides match TRBD1. The V gene's germline CDR1 is MNHEY and CDR2 SMNVEV (reference sequence). This CDR3 spans 17 amino acids. V dropped 5 bases and J dropped 7; count of bases not matched to a gene: 14. Here the CDR3 reads CASSPLPGQGTEQPQHF. The CDR3 DNA follows: TGTGCCAGCAGTCCTCTTCCGGGACAGGGGACAGAACAGCCCCAGCATTTT.

V usage is TRBV5-4 and J usage is TRBJ2-1; D call uncertain. Germline CDR1 SGHNT, CDR2 YYREEE (reference sequence). Trimming took off 4 bases at V and 5 bases at J, with 10 bases between the two ends. CDR3 length: 13 residues. The CDR3 nucleotides are TGTGCCAGCAGCGCTCCGAGAGACAATGAGCAGTTCTTC. This codes for CASSAPRDNEQFF. The variable domain in full, with the rest retrieved from reference TRBV5-4 and TRBJ2-1, is ETGVTQSPTHLIKTRGQQVTLRCSSQSGHNTVSWYQQALGQGPQFIFQYYREEENGRGNFPPRFSGLQFPNYSSELNVNALELDDSALYLCASSAPRDNEQFFGPGTRLTVL.

The genes are TRBV7-2 and TRBJ1-1; no clear D gene. Germline CDR1 and CDR2: SGHTA and FQGNSA. CDR3 length equals 13 residues. V shed 4 bases and J shed 8 bases, with 14 bases lying between them. CDR3 amino acids: CASSSQRAGEAFF. CDR3 bases: TGTGCCAGCAGCTCTCAGAGGGCAGGCGAAGCTTTCTTT.

The chain recombines TRBV7-2 with TRBJ2-7; 7 bases agree with TRBD2. After removal of 1 base from V and 4 bases from J, the junction contained 13 bases not matched to a gene. The length of the CDR3 is 17 residues. Germline V gives CDR1 SGHTA, CDR2 FQGNSA. The CDR3 region is CASSLVGGDFPFYEQYF. The CDR3 coding sequence is TGTGCCAGCAGCTTAGTTGGGGGGGACTTCCCTTTTTACGAGCAGTACTTC.

This rearrangement joins TRBV19 to TRBJ2-1, with 14 bases fitting TRBD2. This CDR3 is 16 amino acids long. Germline CDR1 and CDR2: LNHDA and SQIVND (reference sequence). V trimming: 5 bases; J trimming: 8 bases; junction bases outside the gene matches: 8. The CDR3 spells CASSLLTSGGAYEQFF. For the CDR3, the DNA is TGTGCCAGTAGTCTCCTGACTAGCGGGGGGGCCTATGAGCAGTTCTTC.

This clone occurred a few times. The chain is built from TRBV5-8 and TRBJ1-1; 7 nucleotides line up with TRBD1. V dropped 10 bases and J dropped 3; count of bases not matched to a gene: 3. This CDR3 region has 11 residues. The germline CDR1 and CDR2 sequences are SGHTS and YDEGEE. The CDR3 DNA reads TGTGCCGAACAGGGGTACACTGAAGCTTTCTTT. Protein: CAEQGYTEAFF. Full variable domain (outside the CDR3, taken from reference TRBV5-8 and TRBJ1-1): EAGVTQSPTHLIKTRGQQATLRCSPISGHTSVYWYQQALGLGLQFLLWYDEGEERNRGNFPPRFSGRQFPNYSSELNVNALELEDSALYLCAEQGYTEAFFGQGTRLTVV.

V usage is TRBV3-1 (or the pseudogene TRBV3-2) and J usage is TRBJ1-1; D may be TRBD1 (6 bases). The CDR3 spans 15 residues. Germline CDR1 is LGHDT and CDR2 is YNNKEL (reference sequence). V lost 0 bases and J 4 bases, leaving 12 bases between the germline ends. The CDR3 region is CASSQEGGRSTEAFF. The CDR3 bases are TGTGCCAGCAGCCAAGAGGGGGGGCGGAGCACTGAAGCTTTCTTT.

This clone was seen a few times. The rearrangement uses TRBV2 and TRBJ2-5, with 8 nucleotides matching TRBD1. Per germline, CDR1 SNHLY and CDR2 FYNNEI. The CDR3 has 14 amino acids. With V trimmed by 6 bases and J by 2 bases, 5 bases remained unmatched. The CDR3 is CASRTGTGQETQYF. The CDR3 DNA follows: TGTGCCAGCAGGACCGGGACAGGACAAGAGACCCAGTACTTC.

The chain recombines TRBV12-5 with TRBJ2-1, with 11 nucleotides matching TRBD2. The V gene's germline CDR1 is LGHNT and CDR2 FRNRAP. J was trimmed by 6 bases and V by 6 bases; bases with no gene match: 10. The CDR3 has 16 residues. CDR3 nucleotides: TGTGCTAGTGGACCTAGCGGGGGGCTTTTAGTCAATGAGCAGTTCTTC. It translates to CASGPSGGLLVNEQFF.

The chain uses TRBV24-1 and TRBJ1-1; D gene unclear. Trimming cost V 7 bases and J 2 bases, with 13 bases left between them. The CDR3 is 14 amino acids. Germline assignment: CDR1 KGHDR and CDR2 SFDVKD. CDR3 in DNA: TGTGCCACCAGGAGCCAGGTGGGTAACACTGAAGCTTTCTTT. Encoded protein: CATRSQVGNTEAFF.

Here the CDR3 DNA reads TGCGCCAGCAGCGCGGGACTGTCCTACGAGCAGTACTTC. This codes for CASSAGLSYEQYF. This chain uses TRBV5-1 with TRBJ2-7, with D possibly matching TRBD2 (6 bases). V lost 4 bases to trimming and J lost 1 base, with 9 bases between them. Per germline, CDR1 SGHRS and CDR2 YFSETQ. This CDR3 has 13 amino acids. Variable domain in full (rest from reference TRBV5-1 and TRBJ2-7): KAGVTQTPRYLIKTRGQQVTLSCSPISGHRSVSWYQQTPGQGLQFLFEYFSETQRNKGNFPGRFSGRQFSNSRSEMNVSTLELGDSALYLCASSAGLSYEQYFGPGTRLTVT.

The CDR3 region is CASSLGGITRTEAFF. In DNA form, the CDR3 reads TGCGCCAGCAGCTTGGGCGGGATCACGAGGACTGAAGCTTTCTTT. The gene calls are TRBV5-1 and TRBJ1-1; D is uncertain. Per the germline V gene, CDR1 is SGHRS and CDR2 is YFSETQ. The CDR3 extends over 15 amino acids. V was shortened by 0 bases and J by 5 bases, with 14 bases between the two germline ends.

The rearrangement joins TRBV2 to TRBJ1-5, with TRBD1 matching over 8 bases. V was clipped by 4 bases and J by 2 bases; unmatched bases: 7. There are 16 residues in the CDR3. The germline CDR1 and CDR2 sequences are SNHLY and FYNNEI. As DNA, the CDR3 is TGTGCCAGCAGTGCCAGGGGGCGAGGAGGCAATCAGCCCCAGCATTTT. Its translation is CASSARGRGGNQPQHF.

Only a few counts were recorded for this clone. CDR3 DNA: TGTGCCACCAGCAGAGGGCTCGACTACAATGAGCAGTTCTTC. It is translated as CATSRGLDYNEQFF. The V and J genes are TRBV15 and TRBJ2-1, with D unresolved. Deletions cut 1 base from V and 3 bases from J, with 7 bases between. Germline V CDR1 and CDR2: LNHNV, YYDKDF (reference sequence). The CDR3 has 14 amino acids.